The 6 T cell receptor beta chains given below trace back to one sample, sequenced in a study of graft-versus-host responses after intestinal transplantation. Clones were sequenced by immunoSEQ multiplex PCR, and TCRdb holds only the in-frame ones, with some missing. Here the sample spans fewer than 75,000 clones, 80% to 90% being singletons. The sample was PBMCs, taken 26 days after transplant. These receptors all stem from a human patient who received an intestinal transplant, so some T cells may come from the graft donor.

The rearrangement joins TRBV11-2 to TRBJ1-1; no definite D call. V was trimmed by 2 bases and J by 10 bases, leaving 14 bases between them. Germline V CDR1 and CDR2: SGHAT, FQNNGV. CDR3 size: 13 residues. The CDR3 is CASSLTRGRGAFF. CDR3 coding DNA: TGTGCCAGCAGCTTAACCCGGGGTCGTGGAGCTTTCTTT. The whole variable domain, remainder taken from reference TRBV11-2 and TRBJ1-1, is EAGVAQSPRYKIIEKRQSVAFWCNPISGHATLYWYQQILGQGPKLLIQFQNNGVVDDSQLPKDRFSAERLKGVDSTLKIQPAKLEDSAVYLCASSLTRGRGAFFGQGTRLTVV.

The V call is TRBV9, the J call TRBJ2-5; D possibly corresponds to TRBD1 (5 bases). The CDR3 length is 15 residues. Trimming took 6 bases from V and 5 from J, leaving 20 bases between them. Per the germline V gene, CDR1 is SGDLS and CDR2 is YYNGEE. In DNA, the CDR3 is TGTGCCAGCACCGACAGTTATCATTCGGAGGAGACCCAGTACTTC. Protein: CASTDSYHSEETQYF.

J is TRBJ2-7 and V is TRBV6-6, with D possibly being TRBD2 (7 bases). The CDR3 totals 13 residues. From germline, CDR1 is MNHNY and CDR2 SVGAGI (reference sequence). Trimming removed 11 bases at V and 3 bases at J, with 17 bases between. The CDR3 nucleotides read TGTGCCGCGCGAGGGGGGGAACACTACGAGCAGTACTTC. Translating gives CAARGGEHYEQYF.

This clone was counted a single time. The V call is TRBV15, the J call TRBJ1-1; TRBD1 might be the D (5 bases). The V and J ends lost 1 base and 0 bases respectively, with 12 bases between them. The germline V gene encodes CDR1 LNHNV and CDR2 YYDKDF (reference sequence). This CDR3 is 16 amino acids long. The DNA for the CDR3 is TGTGCCACCAGCAGAGGCGGGGGAAGTATGAACACTGAAGCTTTCTTT. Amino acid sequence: CATSRGGGSMNTEAFF.

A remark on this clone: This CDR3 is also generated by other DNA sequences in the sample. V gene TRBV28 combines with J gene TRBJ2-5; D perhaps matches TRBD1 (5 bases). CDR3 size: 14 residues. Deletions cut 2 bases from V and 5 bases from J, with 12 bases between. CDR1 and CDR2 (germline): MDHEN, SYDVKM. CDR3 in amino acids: CASSLQGFGETQYF. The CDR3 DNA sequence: TGTGCCAGCAGTTTACAGGGATTTGGGGAGACCCAGTACTTC.

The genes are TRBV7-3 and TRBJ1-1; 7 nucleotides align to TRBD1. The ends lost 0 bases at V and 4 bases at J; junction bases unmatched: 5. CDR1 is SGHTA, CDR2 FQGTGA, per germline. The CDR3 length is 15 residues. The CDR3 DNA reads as TGTGCCAGCAGCTTAACGTTGGACAGGTTCACTGAAGCTTTCTTT. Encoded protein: CASSLTLDRFTEAFF.